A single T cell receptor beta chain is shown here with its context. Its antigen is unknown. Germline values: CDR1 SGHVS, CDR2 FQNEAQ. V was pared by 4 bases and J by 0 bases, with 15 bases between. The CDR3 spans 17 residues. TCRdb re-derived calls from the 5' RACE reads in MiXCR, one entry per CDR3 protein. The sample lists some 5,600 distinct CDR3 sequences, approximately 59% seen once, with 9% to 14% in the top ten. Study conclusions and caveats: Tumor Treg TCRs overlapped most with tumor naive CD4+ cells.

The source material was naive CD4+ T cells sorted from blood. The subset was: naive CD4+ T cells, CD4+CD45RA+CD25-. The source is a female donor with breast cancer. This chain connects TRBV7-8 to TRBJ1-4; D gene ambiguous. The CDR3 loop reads CASSSTVALATNEKLFF. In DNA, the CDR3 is TGTGCCAGCAGCTCGACGGTGGCACTTGCAACTAATGAAAAACTGTTTTTT.